Below, 11 T cell receptor beta chains from the same sample are listed, as sequenced in a study of technical replicates of blood from a handful of donors. TCRdb's copy holds only in-frame clones and misses some; the assay was immunoSEQ multiplex PCR. The sample holds 56,000 or so clones; 90% to 95% are singletons and the top ten take about 3%. The material sequenced was PBMCs. Receptors originate from a human donor in good health. Some clones in this sample may be carry-over from other donors' samples.

V usage is TRBV7-9 and J usage is TRBJ1-6; no firm D call. Trimming pared 8 bases from V and 0 bases from J, leaving 8 bases between. CDR3 length: 14 amino acids. Germline-derived CDR1 and CDR2 are SEHNR and FQNEAQ (reference sequence). CDR3 nucleotides: TGTGCCAGCCGGTATGGCTCCTATAATTCACCCCTCCACTTT. This sequence encodes CASRYGSYNSPLHF.

CDR3 DNA sequence: TGTGCCAGCAGTTTATCGGCCGCGGGGCTTGTGGGTGATTCACCCCTCCACTTT. As protein: CASSLSAAGLVGDSPLHF. V is TRBV27 and J is TRBJ1-6; D may be TRBD1 (5 bases). This CDR3 contains 18 residues. Germline loops: CDR1 MNHEY, CDR2 SMNVEV (reference sequence). The V end was cut by 0 bases, the J end by 8 bases, with 20 bases between.

The chain recombines TRBV7-9 with TRBJ2-1; no definite D call. This CDR3 has 15 residues. Germline lookup yields CDR1 SEHNR and CDR2 FQNEAQ (reference sequence). V lost 1 base, J lost 0 bases, and 7 bases lay in between. The CDR3 loop reads CASSLVPSSYNEQFF. The CDR3 DNA reads TGTGCCAGCAGCTTAGTTCCGAGCTCCTACAATGAGCAGTTCTTC. The full variable domain, with the rest looked up from reference TRBV7-9 and TRBJ2-1, is DTGVSQNPRHKITKRGQNVTFRCDPISEHNRLYWYRQTLGQGPEFLTYFQNEAQLEKSRLLSDRFSAERPKGSFSTLEIQRTEQGDSAMYLCASSLVPSSYNEQFFGPGTRLTVL.

This chain connects TRBV25-1 to TRBJ2-7; 7 bases are a match to TRBD2. V dropped 6 bases and J dropped 6; count of bases not matched to a gene: 11. Germline-derived CDR1 and CDR2 are MGHDK and SYGVNS. CDR3 length: 14 residues. CDR3 nucleotides: TGTGCCAGCAGCGTAGACGGGAGGATAGGCGAGCAGTACTTC. It translates to CASSVDGRIGEQYF.

As DNA, the CDR3 is TGTGCCAGCAGCTTAAGGACCGGGCAGGGGGACACCGGGGAGCTGTTTTTT. Translated: CASSLRTGQGDTGELFF. V is TRBV7-6 and J is TRBJ2-2; 7 bases line up with TRBD1. With 2 bases clipped from V and 3 bases from J, the junction kept 9 bases outside the gene matches. The length of the CDR3 is 17 residues. Looked up from germline, CDR1 is SGHVS and CDR2 is FNYEAQ.

The chain joins TRBV5-1 to TRBJ1-6; 8 bases match TRBD1. Germline loops: CDR1 SGHRS, CDR2 YFSETQ. This CDR3 spans 17 amino acids. J lost 0 bases, V lost 4 bases, and 6 bases had no gene match. The CDR3 nucleotides read TGCGCCAGCAGCCCAGGACAGGGAAGCTCCTATAATTCACCCCTCCACTTT. It translates to CASSPGQGSSYNSPLHF. The full variable domain, its missing parts supplied by reference TRBV5-1 and TRBJ1-6, is KAGVTQTPRYLIKTRGQQVTLSCSPISGHRSVSWYQQTPGQGLQFLFEYFSETQRNKGNFPGRFSGRQFSNSRSEMNVSTLELGDSALYLCASSPGQGSSYNSPLHFGNGTRLTVT.

V usage is TRBV27 and J usage is TRBJ1-2; a weak D match, TRBD1 (5 bases). CDR1 and CDR2 (germline): MNHEY, SMNVEV (reference sequence). The ends were cut back, 6 bases at V and 4 bases at J, with 12 bases in the middle. The CDR3 runs 13 residues. The CDR3 protein is CASRFDSGYGYTF. CDR3 bases: TGTGCCAGCAGGTTTGACAGTGGCTATGGCTACACCTTC.

The chain employs TRBV7-6 and TRBJ2-1; TRBD2 is a possible D gene (7 bases). V gave up 4 bases and J gave up 7 bases, with 14 bases separating them. The V gene's germline CDR1 is SGHVS and CDR2 FNYEAQ. CDR3 length: 14 amino acids. The chain's CDR3 is CASSSAGGANEQFF. The CDR3, as DNA: TGTGCCAGCAGCTCAGCTGGGGGGGCAAATGAGCAGTTCTTC.

V and J are TRBV4-3 and TRBJ1-6; the D is unclear. The germline V gene encodes CDR1 LGHNA and CDR2 YSLEER. The V end lost 0 bases, the J end lost 10 bases, and 19 bases lay between the germline ends. This CDR3 is built from 17 residues. The DNA of the CDR3 is TGCGCCAGCAGCCAAGAGATCCAGGATGTTTTTCGATCACCCCTCCACTTT. Its protein is CASSQEIQDVFRSPLHF.

DNA of the CDR3: TGTGCCAGCAGTTCGCCAACCCCAGGGGGCGAGACTGAAGCTTTCTTT. Protein product: CASSSPTPGGETEAFF. J is TRBJ1-1 and V is TRBV6-6; 8 bases are a match to TRBD1. There are 16 residues in the CDR3. Germline assignment: CDR1 MNHNY and CDR2 SVGAGI (reference sequence). With 4 bases clipped from V and 5 bases from J, the junction kept 12 bases outside the gene matches.

The chain recombines TRBV4-1 with TRBJ2-3; 11 bases map to TRBD2. J was trimmed by 0 bases and V by 4 bases; bases with no gene match: 3. This CDR3 is 16 amino acids long. Germline V gives CDR1 MGHRA, CDR2 YSYEKL. The CDR3 protein is CASSPRTSGSTDTQYF. CDR3 bases: TGCGCCAGCAGCCCGCGGACTAGCGGGAGCACAGATACGCAGTATTTT.